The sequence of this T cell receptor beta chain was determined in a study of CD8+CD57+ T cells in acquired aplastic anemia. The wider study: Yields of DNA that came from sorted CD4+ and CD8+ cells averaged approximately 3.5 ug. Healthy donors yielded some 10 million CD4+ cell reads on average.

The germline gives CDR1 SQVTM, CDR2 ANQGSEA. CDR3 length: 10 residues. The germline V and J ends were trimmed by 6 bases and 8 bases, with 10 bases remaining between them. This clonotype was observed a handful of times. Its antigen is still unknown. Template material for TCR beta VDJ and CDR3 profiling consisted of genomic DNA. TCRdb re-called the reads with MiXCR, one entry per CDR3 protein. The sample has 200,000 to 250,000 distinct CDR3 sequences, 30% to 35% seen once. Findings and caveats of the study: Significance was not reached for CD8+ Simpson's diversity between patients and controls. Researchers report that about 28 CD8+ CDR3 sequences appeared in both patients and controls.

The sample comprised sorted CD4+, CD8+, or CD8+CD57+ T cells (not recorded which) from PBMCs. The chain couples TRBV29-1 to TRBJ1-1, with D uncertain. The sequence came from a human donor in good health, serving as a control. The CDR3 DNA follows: TGCAGCGTGTTCGACGGAGAAGCTTTCTTT. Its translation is CSVFDGEAFF.